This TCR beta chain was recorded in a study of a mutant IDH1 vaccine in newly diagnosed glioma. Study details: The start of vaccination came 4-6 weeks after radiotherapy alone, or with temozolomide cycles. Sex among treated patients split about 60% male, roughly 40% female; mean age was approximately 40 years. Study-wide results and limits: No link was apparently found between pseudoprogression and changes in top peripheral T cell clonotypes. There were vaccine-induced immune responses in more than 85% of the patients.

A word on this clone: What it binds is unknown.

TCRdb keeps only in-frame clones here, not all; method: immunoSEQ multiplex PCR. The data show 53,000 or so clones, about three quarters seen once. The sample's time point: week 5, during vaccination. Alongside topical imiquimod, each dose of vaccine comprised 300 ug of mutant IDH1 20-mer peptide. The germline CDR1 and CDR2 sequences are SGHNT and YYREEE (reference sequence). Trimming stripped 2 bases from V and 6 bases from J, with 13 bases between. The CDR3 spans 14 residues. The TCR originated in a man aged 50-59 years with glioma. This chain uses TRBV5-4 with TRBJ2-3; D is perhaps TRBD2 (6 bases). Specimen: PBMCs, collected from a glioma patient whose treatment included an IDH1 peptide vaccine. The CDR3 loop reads CASSFYTLADTQYF. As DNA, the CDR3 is TGTGCCAGCAGCTTTTACACTCTAGCGGATACGCAGTATTTT.